This T cell receptor (beta chain) appears in the sequencing data of a study of T cell repertoires in cytomegalovirus infection. TCRdb fed the reads into MiXCR, producing one record per CDR3 protein. This sample has approximately 1,000,000 distinct CDR3 sequences, with 30% to 40% found just once. Notes on this clonotype: Its antigen is unidentified.

V trimming: 3 bases; J trimming: 2 bases; junction bases outside the gene matches: 7. The CDR3 has 16 residues. CDR1 and CDR2 from the germline V gene are DFQATT and SNEGSKA (reference sequence). Sequenced material: cultured CD8+ T cells from PBMCs, taken from culture after CMV antigen stimulation. V usage is TRBV20-1 and J usage is TRBJ2-1, with TRBD1 matching 10 bases. This TCR derives from a human donor in good health (CMV status not recorded). Some clones in this sample may be carry-over from other donors' samples. The CDR3 coding sequence is TGCAGTGCTAGCAAAACTGGGACAGGGGCCTACAATGAGCAGTTCTTC. This codes for CSASKTGTGAYNEQFF.